This TCR beta chain came from a study of early T cells in non-severe SARS-CoV-2 infection. On the study more broadly: The input, bulk RNA from unsorted whole blood, was sequenced, and chains were unpaired. Overall study results and limits: Using VDJdb, the matching emphasized anti-spike CD8 responses while missing private and CD4 specificities.

From germline, CDR1 is MGHDK and CDR2 SYGVNS. Trimming at V came to 5 bases and at J to 4 bases, leaving 2 bases not matched to a gene. The CDR3 is 13 amino acids. On this clonotype itself: Its antigen is unidentified.

Individual cDNA molecules received unique molecular identifiers during library preparation. Each CDR3 protein is one row after TCRdb ran MiXCR on the 5' RACE reads. This sample has 70,000 to 90,000 distinct CDR3 sequences; 15% to 18% occur once, and the top ten carry 9% to 15%. The receptor was isolated from an adult who was a healthcare worker with PCR-confirmed SARS-CoV-2 infection or an uninfected control (not recorded which). Material: whole blood. The chain combines TRBV25-1 with TRBJ1-1; the match to TRBD1 covers 9 bases. The CDR3 DNA reads TGTGCCAGCAGTTCACAGGGGGCCACTGAAGCTTTCTTT. This encodes CASSSQGATEAFF.